This T cell receptor (beta chain) derives from a study of cytotoxic CD8 clonotypes in ibrutinib-treated CLL (dated by TCRdb to the early 2020s). Background on the whole study: In this cohort, approximately 15 patients were treatment-naive and roughly 10 were relapsed/refractory, while roughly 18 had unmutated IGHV. Longitudinal samples were obtainable from about 30% of the roughly 90 participants in the trial. Cryopreserved peripheral blood mononuclear cells were collected before treatment, at response, and at either disease progression or sustained remission. Every remission and progressive disease sample was obtained while ibrutinib was still being received by the patients. Responses were partial in 25 or so patients and complete in 2; after median approximately 5.5 years follow-up, roughly 15 stayed in remission and around 12 progressed. Response samples were taken after a median of roughly 12 months on treatment, ranging from about 6 to 40 months. On average, each sample yielded around 250,000 productive templates and 94,082 productive rearrangements. Study-wide conclusions, independent of this receptor: At baseline, clonality was higher than in age-matched healthy donors and showed a strong correlation with circulating CD8+ T-cell counts. Lymph node repertoires were not examined, and the timing of sampling was not matched between patients in sustained remission and those whose disease progressed. An increase in clonality was observed at ibrutinib response, with clonality remaining stable during sustained remission and falling back toward baseline at progression. Public clonotypes were rare and either shrank or stayed stable during treatment, and the rise in clonality at ibrutinib response reflected expansion of private clonotypes.

As for this clone: What this receptor recognizes is not known. Per-nucleotide qualities are absent, and no much larger clonotype sits a single base away.

Each clonotype received, on average, approximately 9.9x coverage in deep resolution sequencing performed on a MiSeq, where the target depth lay between 1 in 1 million and 1 in 200,000 T cells. The immunoSEQ hsTCRB Kit was used to generate the TCR beta libraries. Per the source publication's procedure: Data were analyzed with ImmunoSEQ Data Assistant and ImmunoSEQ Analyzer, with V, D and J genes assigned per IMGT definitions. Clonality, which ranges from 0 to 1, was calculated by subtracting the normalized Shannon entropy of productive rearrangement frequencies from one. Only overrepresented clonotypes making up at least 0.05% of the repertoire of each patient were included in the public clonotype analysis. Around 14 repertoires from age-matched healthy donors, obtained from immuneACCESS, served as clonality controls. TCRdb retrieved this table from immuneACCESS and kept in-frame rearrangements only. Not all clones are present; in checked studies, unresolved V genes account for under half, and no reason is known for the remainder. V, J and clone size reflect that table, while D and trimming were determined from the DNA. The sample table lists almost 250,000 clones, 70% of them with a count of one. About 16% of the sample lies in the top ten.

The V end loses 3 bases and the J end loses 3 bases, and a stretch of 12 bases separates them. The CDR3 runs 15 amino acids, cysteine and phenylalanine included. CDR3 DNA is the only sequence kept; it has 45 bases, read in frame from the first base. The germline V gene (reference sequence) specifies LNHDA as CDR1 and SQIVND as CDR2. According to the study, the label for this sample's time point signals: roughly 23 months on ibrutinib. For TCR beta library preparation, 1.5 to 2 micrograms of genomic DNA were extracted from the cryopreserved PBMCs. High-throughput TCR beta sequencing was performed on longitudinal blood samples from CLL patients receiving ibrutinib monotherapy. Patients were enrolled in a phase 2 open-label single-center ibrutinib monotherapy trial.

This receptor was obtained from a human donor with chronic lymphocytic leukemia. The material was PBMCs, obtained after 24 months of ibrutinib treatment. The rearrangement combines TRBV19 with TRBJ1-5; D gene: possibly TRBD1, on 6 matching bases. The DNA is as follows: TGTGCCAGTAGTATCACCGACAGGCCCAATCAGCCCCAGCATTTT. It specifies CASSITDRPNQPQHF.